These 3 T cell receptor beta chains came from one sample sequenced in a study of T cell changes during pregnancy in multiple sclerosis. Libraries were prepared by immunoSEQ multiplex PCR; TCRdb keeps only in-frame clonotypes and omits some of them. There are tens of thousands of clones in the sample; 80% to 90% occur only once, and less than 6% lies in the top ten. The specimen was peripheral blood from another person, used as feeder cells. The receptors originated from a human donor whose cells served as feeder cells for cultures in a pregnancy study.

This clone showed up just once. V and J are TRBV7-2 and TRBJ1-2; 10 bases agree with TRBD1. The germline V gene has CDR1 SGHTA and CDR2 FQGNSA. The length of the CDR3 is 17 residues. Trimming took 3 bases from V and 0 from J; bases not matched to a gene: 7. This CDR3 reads CASSFSGGTGANYGYTF. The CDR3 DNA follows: TGTGCCAGCAGCTTTTCCGGTGGGACAGGGGCTAACTATGGCTACACCTTC. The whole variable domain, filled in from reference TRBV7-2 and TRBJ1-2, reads GAGVSQSPSNKVTEKGKDVELRCDPISGHTALYWYRQSLGQGLEFLIYFQGNSAPDKSGLPSDRFSAERTGGSVSTLTIQRTQQEDSAVYLCASSFSGGTGANYGYTFGSGTRLTVV.

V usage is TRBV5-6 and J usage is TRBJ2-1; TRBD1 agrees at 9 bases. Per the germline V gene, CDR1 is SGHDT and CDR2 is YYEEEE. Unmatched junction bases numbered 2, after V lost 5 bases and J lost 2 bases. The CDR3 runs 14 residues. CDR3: CASRRQGAYNEQFF. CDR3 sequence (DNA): TGTGCCAGCAGACGACAGGGGGCCTACAATGAGCAGTTCTTC.

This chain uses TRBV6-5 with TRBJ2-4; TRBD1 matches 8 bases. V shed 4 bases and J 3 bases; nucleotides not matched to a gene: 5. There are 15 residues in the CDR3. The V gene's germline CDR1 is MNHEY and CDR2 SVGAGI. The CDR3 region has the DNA TGTGCCAGCAGTTCGCAGGGGGCAGGCAAAAACATTCAGTACTTC. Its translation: CASSSQGAGKNIQYF.